Sequencing of this T cell receptor (beta chain) was carried out in a study of blood T cell repertoires in COVID-19. Whole-study context: Italy, Spain and the United States were the sources of the convalescent and acute COVID-19 samples. Nucleic acid was either cDNA or gDNA, and it came from T cells, B-cell-depleted T cells, or PBMCs.

The V gene lost 2 bases and the J gene lost 4 bases, with 17 bases spanning the gap. Germline CDR1 reads KGHSH; CDR2 reads LQKENI. This CDR3 is built from 17 residues. Authors' methods: Estimation of nucleated cell counts relied on the amplification of reference gene primers. This table comes from immunoSEQ multiplex PCR, and its TCRdb copy is limited to in-frame clones, with some not included. D and trimming were read from the DNA, whereas the V and J calls and clone size are those reported in that table. The table records 120,000 to 150,000 clones, 79% of them present only once. The V call is TRBV18, the J call TRBJ2-2; maybe TRBD1 (5 bases). The receptor comes from a man aged 55-75 years with acute or convalescent COVID-19. Sequencing input: peripheral blood. CDR3 residues: CASSPVLTGVGTGELFF. CDR3 coding DNA: TGTGCCAGCTCACCAGTATTAACAGGCGTGGGCACCGGGGAGCTGTTTTTT.